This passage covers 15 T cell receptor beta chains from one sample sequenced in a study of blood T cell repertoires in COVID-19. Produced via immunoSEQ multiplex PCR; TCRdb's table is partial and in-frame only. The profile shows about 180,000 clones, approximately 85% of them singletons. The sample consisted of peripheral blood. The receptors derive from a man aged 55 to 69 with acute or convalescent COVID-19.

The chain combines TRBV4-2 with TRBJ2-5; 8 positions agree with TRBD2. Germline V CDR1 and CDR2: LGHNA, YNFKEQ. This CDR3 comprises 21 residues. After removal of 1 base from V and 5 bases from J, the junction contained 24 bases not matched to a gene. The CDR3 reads CASSQVGGRPNFVGSGETQYF. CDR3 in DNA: TGTGCCAGCAGCCAAGTTGGCGGGAGGCCCAATTTTGTGGGGTCAGGGGAGACCCAGTACTTC.

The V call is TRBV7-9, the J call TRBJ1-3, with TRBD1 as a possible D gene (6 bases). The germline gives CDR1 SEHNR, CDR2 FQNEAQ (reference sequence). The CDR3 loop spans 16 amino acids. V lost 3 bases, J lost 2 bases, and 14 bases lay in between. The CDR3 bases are TGTGCCAGCAGCTTGGCGGGGGCAGGGCCTGGAAACACCATATATTTT. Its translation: CASSLAGAGPGNTIYF.

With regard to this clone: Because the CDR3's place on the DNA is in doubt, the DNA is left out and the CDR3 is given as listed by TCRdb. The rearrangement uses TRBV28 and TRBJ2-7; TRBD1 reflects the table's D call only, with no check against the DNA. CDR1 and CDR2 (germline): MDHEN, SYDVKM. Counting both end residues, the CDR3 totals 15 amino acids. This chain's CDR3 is CASSSSGQGSYEQYF.

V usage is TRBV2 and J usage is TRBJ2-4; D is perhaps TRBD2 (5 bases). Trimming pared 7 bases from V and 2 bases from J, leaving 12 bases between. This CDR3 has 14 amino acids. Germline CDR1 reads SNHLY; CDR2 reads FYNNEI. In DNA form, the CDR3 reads TGTGCCAGCAAGGCTAGCAGCCCCAAAAACATTCAGTACTTC. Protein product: CASKASSPKNIQYF.

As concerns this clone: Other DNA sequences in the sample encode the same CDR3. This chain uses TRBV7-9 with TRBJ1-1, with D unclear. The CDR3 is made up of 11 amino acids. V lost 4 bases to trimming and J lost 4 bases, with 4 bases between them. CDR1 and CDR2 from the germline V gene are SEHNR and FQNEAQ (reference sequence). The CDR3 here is CASSSSTEAFF. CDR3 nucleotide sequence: TGTGCCAGCAGCTCTAGCACTGAAGCTTTCTTT.

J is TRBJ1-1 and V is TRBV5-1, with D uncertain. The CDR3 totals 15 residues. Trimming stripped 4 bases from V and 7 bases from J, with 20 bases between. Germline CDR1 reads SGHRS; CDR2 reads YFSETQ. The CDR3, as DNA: TGCGCCAGCAGCCCCCATGAGGGCGACGGCATTGAAGCTTTCTTT. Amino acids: CASSPHEGDGIEAFF.

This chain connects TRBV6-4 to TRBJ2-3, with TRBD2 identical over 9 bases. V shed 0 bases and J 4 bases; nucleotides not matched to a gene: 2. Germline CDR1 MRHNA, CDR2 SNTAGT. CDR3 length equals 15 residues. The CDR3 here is CASSDSASGADTQYF. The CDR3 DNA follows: TGTGCCAGCAGTGACTCAGCTAGCGGGGCAGATACGCAGTATTTT.

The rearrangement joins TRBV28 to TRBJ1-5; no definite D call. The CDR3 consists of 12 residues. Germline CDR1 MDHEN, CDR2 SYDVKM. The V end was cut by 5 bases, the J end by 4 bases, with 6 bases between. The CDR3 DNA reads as TGTGCCAGCAGTAAACTTAATCAGCCCCAGCATTTT. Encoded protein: CASSKLNQPQHF.

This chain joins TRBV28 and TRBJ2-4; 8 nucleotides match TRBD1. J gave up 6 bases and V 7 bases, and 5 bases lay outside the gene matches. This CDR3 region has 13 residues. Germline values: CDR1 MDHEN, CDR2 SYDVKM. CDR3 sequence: CASTYGQGNIQYF. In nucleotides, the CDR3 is TGTGCCAGCACCTATGGACAGGGAAACATTCAGTACTTC.

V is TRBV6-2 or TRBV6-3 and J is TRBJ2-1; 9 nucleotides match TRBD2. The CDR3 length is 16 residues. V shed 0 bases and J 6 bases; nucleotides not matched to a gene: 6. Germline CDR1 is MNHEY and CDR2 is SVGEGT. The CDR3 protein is CASSYSNLAGANEQFF. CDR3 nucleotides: TGTGCCAGCAGTTACTCGAATTTAGCGGGAGCCAATGAGCAGTTCTTC.

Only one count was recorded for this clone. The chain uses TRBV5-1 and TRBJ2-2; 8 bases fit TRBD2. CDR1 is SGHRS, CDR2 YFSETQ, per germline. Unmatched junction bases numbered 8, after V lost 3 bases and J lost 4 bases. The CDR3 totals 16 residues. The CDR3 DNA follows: TGCGCCAGCAGCTCAAATAGCGGGACGGGCACCGGGGAGCTGTTTTTT. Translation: CASSSNSGTGTGELFF.

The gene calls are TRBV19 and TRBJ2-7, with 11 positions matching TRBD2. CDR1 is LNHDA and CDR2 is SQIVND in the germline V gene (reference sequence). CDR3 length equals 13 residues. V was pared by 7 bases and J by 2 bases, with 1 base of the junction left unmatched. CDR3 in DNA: TGTGCCAGTACGACTAGCGGGGCCTACGAGCAGTACTTC. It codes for CASTTSGAYEQYF.

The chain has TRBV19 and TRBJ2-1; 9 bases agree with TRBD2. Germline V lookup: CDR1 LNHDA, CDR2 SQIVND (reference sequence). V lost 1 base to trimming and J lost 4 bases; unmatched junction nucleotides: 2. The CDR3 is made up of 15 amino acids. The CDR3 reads CASSIGTSAYNEQFF. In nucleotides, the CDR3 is TGTGCCAGTAGTATAGGGACTAGCGCTTACAATGAGCAGTTCTTC.

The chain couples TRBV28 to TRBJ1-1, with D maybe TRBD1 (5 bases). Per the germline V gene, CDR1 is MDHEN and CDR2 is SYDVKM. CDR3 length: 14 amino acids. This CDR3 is CGSSPGGKDTEAFF. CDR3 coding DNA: TGTGGCTCTTCCCCGGGGGGGAAGGACACTGAAGCTTTCTTT.

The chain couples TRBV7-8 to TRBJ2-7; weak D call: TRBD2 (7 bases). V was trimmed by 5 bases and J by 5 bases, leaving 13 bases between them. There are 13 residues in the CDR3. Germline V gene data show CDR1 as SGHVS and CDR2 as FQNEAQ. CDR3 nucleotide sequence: TGTGCCAGCAGCGGCCGGGGGGCGGACGAGCAGTACTTC. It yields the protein CASSGRGADEQYF.